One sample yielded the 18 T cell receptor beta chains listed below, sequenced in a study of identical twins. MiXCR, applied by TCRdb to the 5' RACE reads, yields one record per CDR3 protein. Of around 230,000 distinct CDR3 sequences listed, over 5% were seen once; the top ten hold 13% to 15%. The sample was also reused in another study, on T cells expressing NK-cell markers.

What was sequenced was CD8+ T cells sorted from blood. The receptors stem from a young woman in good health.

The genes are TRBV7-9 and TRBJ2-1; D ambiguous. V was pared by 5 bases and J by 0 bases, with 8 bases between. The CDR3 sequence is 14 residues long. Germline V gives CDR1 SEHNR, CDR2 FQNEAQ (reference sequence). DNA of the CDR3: TGTGCCAGCAGCGCCCCGATCTCCTACAATGAGCAGTTCTTC. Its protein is CASSAPISYNEQFF. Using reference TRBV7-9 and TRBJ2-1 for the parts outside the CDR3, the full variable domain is DTGVSQNPRHKITKRGQNVTFRCDPISEHNRLYWYRQTLGQGPEFLTYFQNEAQLEKSRLLSDRFSAERPKGSFSTLEIQRTEQGDSAMYLCASSAPISYNEQFFGPGTRLTVL.

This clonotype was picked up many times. CDR3 loop: CATIGTSGRPAYEQYF. CDR3 DNA sequence: TGTGCCACCATCGGGACTAGCGGGAGACCCGCCTACGAGCAGTACTTC. V and J are TRBV21-1 and TRBJ2-7; the table's D call of TRBD2 was not tested on the DNA. TRBV21-1 counts as a pseudogene. CDR3 length: 16 residues.

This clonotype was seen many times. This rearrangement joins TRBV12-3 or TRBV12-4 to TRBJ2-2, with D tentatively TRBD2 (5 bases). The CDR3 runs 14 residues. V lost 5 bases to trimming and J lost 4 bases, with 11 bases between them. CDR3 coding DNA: TGTGCCAGCAGTCGAGGGTCCAGCACCGGGGAGCTGTTTTTT. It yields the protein CASSRGSSTGELFF.

The CDR3, as DNA: TGTGCCAGCAGTCTCTCGGACGGACACAATGAGCAGTTCTTC. Amino acids: CASSLSDGHNEQFF. The rearrangement links TRBV12-3 or TRBV12-4 to TRBJ2-1; D gene ambiguous. The CDR3 has 14 amino acids. The germline V and J ends were trimmed by 5 bases and 5 bases, with 13 bases remaining between them.

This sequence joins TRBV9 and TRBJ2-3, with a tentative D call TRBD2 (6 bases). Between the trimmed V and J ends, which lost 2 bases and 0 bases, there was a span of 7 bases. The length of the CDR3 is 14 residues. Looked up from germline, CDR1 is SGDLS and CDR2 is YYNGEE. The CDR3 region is CASSVGLSTDTQYF. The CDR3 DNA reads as TGTGCCAGCAGCGTGGGACTGAGCACAGATACGCAGTATTTT.

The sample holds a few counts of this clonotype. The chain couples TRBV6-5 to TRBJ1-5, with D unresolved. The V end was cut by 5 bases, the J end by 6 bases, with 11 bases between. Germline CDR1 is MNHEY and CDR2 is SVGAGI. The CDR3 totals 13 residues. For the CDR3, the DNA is TGTGCCAGCAGTACTTCCTCGATTCAGCCCCAGCATTTT. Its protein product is CASSTSSIQPQHF.

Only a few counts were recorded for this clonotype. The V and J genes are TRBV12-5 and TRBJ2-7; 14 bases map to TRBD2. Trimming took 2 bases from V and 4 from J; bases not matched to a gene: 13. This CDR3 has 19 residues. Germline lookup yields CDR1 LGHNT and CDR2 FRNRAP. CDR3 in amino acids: CASGLNGGLAGVPRYEQYF. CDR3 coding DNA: TGTGCTAGTGGTTTGAACGGGGGACTAGCGGGAGTCCCCAGGTACGAGCAGTACTTC.

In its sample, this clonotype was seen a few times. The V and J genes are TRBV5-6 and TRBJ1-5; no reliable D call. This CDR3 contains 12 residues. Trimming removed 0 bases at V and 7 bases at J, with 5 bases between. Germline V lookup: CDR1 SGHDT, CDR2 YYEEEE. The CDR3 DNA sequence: TGTGCCAGCAGCTTGGCCGACCAGCCCCAGCATTTT. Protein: CASSLADQPQHF.

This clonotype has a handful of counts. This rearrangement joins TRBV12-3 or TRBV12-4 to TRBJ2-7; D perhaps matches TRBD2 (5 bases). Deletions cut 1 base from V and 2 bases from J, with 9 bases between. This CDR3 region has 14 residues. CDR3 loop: CASSLGGFTYEQYF. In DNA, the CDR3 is TGTGCCAGCAGTTTAGGAGGGTTTACCTACGAGCAGTACTTC.

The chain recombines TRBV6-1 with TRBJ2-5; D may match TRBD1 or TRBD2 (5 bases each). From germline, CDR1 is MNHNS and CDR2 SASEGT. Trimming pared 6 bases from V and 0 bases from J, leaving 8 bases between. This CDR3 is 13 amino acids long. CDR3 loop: CASRGVYQETQYF. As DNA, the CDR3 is TGTGCCAGCAGGGGGGTCTACCAAGAGACCCAGTACTTC.

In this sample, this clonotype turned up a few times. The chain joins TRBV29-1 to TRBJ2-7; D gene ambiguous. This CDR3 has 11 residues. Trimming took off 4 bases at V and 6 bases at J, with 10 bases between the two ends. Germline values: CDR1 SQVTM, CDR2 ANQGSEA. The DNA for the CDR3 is TGCAGCGTTGTACTGGTCGGCGAGCAGTACTTC. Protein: CSVVLVGEQYF.

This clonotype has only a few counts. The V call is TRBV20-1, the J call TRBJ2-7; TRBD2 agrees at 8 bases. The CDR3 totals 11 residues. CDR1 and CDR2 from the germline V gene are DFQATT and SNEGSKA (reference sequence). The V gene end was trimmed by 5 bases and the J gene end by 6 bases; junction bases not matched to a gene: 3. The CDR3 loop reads CSAPGGSEQYF. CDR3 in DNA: TGCAGTGCTCCGGGGGGGTCCGAGCAGTACTTC.

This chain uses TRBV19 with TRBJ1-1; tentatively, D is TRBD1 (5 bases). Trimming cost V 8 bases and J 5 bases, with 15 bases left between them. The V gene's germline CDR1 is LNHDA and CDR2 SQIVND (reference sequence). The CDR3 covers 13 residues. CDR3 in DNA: TGTGCCAGTGGTTTCGGGGGGGAGACTGAAGCTTTCTTT. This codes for CASGFGGETEAFF.

This CDR3 reads CASKLGGAQLNTQYF. For the CDR3, the DNA is TGTGCCAGCAAGTTGGGGGGCGCTCAATTAAATACGCAGTATTTT. V gene TRBV27 combines with J gene TRBJ2-3; D is perhaps TRBD1 or TRBD2 (6 bases each). The CDR3 contains 15 residues. V lost 7 bases and J 7 bases, leaving 21 bases between the germline ends. In germline, CDR1 is MNHEY, CDR2 SMNVEV (reference sequence).

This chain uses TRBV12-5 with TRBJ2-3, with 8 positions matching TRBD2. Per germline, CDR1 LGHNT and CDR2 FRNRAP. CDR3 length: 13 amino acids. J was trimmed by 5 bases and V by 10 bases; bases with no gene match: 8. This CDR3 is CATTGGLGDTQYF. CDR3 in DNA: TGTGCTACAACGGGGGGGCTTGGAGATACGCAGTATTTT.

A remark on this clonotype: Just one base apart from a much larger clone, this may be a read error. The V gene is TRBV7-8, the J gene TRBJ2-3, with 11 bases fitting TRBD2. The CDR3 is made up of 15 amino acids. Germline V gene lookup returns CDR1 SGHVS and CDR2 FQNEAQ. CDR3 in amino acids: CAGSLLAGAPDTQYF. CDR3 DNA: TGTGCCGGCAGCCTACTAGCGGGGGCTCCAGATACGCAGTATTTT.

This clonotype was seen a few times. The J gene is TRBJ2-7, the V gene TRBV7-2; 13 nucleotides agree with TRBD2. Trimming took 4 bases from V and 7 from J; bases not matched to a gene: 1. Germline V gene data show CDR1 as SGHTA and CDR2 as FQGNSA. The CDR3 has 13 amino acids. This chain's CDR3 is CASSSGLAGEQYF. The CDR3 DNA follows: TGTGCCAGCAGCTCGGGACTAGCGGGGGAGCAGTACTTC.

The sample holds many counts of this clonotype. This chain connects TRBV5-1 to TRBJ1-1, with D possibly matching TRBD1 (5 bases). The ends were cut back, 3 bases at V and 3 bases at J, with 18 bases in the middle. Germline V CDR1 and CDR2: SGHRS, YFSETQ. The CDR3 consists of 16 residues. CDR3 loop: CASSWDLGRGDTEAFF. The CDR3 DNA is TGCGCCAGCAGCTGGGACTTAGGGCGGGGTGACACTGAAGCTTTCTTT.